Listed below are T cell receptor beta chains from one sample, sequenced in a study of blood T cell repertoires in COVID-19. Clones were read by immunoSEQ multiplex PCR, and TCRdb kept only the in-frame ones, dropping some. The data show 100,000 to 150,000 clones, roughly 80% seen once. Sample: peripheral blood. The receptor set was obtained from a woman aged 50 to 60 with acute or convalescent COVID-19. CDR3s include the opening cysteine and the closing phenylalanine or tryptophan. A D gene is named only where the DNA matches it firmly. The size field is filled for only some rows; it gives once, few, many or a size class.

TRBD1,16,TRBJ2-1,-,TRBV18,CASSPEDRGRLDEQFF,TGTGCCAGCTCACCAGAGGACAGGGGCCGCCTGGATGAGCAGTTCTTC
TRBD1,15,TRBJ1-1,-,TRBV19,CASSLRTGKSTEAFF,TGTGCCAGTAGTCTCCGGACAGGGAAGAGCACTGAAGCTTTCTTT
-,16,TRBJ1-1,-,TRBV27,CASSLDETFLNTEAFF,TGTGCCAGCAGTTTGGATGAGACTTTCTTGAACACTGAAGCTTTCTTT
TRBD2,15,TRBJ2-3,-,TRBV11-2,CASSHTSAGTDTQYF,TGTGCCAGCAGCCATACTAGCGCTGGCACAGATACGCAGTATTTT
TRBD1,15,TRBJ1-1,-,TRBV6-5,CASRGTGGMNTEAFF,TGTGCCAGCAGAGGGACAGGGGGTATGAACACTGAAGCTTTCTTT
TRBD1,13,TRBJ1-2,-,TRBV29-1,CSARTGRGYGYTF,TGCAGCGCTAGGACAGGGCGAGGCTATGGCTACACCTTC
TRBD2,20,TRBJ2-1,-,TRBV4-1,CASSPYPPYDLAGVSNEQFF,TGCGCCAGCAGCCCATATCCCCCTTACGATCTAGCGGGGGTGAGTAATGAGCAGTTCTTC
TRBD2,13,TRBJ2-2,-,TRBV9,CASTIGGAGELFF,TGTGCCAGCACCATCGGGGGGGCCGGGGAGCTGTTTTTT
-,14,TRBJ1-1,-,TRBV19,CASSLGAGKAEAFF,TGTGCCAGTAGTCTGGGGGCAGGGAAGGCTGAAGCTTTCTTT
TRBD1,14,TRBJ1-1,-,TRBV6-6,CASSLTGGNTEAFF,TGTGCCAGCAGTCTGACAGGGGGCAACACTGAAGCTTTCTTT
TRBD1,16,TRBJ1-2,-,TRBV4-1,CASSQGEQGAGSGYTF,TGCGCCAGCAGCCAAGGGGAACAGGGGGCCGGTTCCGGCTACACCTTC
TRBD2,17,TRBJ2-1,-,TRBV10-3,CAISAGGGAPGNNEQFF,TGTGCCATCAGTGCGGGCGGGGGGGCCCCGGGAAACAATGAGCAGTTCTTC
-,15,TRBJ1-1,-,TRBV6-5,CASSYSRGGNTEAFF,TGTGCCAGCAGTTACTCGAGAGGGGGGAACACTGAAGCTTTCTTT
-,16,TRBJ1-1,-,TRBV19,CASSRDSWLTNTEAFF,TGTGCCAGTAGTCGGGATTCATGGCTGACGAACACTGAAGCTTTCTTT
-,12,TRBJ2-2,few,TRBV29-1,CSVGGDTGELFF,TGCAGCGTCGGGGGTGACACCGGGGAGCTGTTTTTT
TRBD1,15,TRBJ1-2,-,TRBV14,CASSQNIQGNYGYTF,TGTGCCAGCAGCCAAAATATACAGGGGAACTATGGCTACACCTTC
-,15,TRBJ1-4,-,TRBV5-1,CASSLQGSTNEKLFF,TGCGCCAGCAGCTTACAGGGCTCTACTAATGAAAAACTGTTTTTT
TRBD1,13,TRBJ2-1,-,TRBV14,CASSHDRDSEQFF,TGTGCCAGCAGCCATGACCGGGACAGTGAGCAGTTCTTC
-,12,TRBJ1-5,-,TRBV20-1,CSASRENQPQHF,TGCAGTGCTAGTCGGGAGAATCAGCCCCAGCATTTT
TRBD2,20,TRBJ2-4,-,TRBV3-1/TRBV3-2,CASSQVLGVLAGGTKNIQYF,TGTGCCAGCAGCCAAGTCTTAGGGGTGCTAGCGGGGGGGACAAAAAACATTCAGTACTTC
TRBD1,15,TRBJ1-1,-,TRBV18,CASSPRTGMVSEAFF,TGTGCCAGCTCACCTAGGACAGGGATGGTCTCTGAAGCTTTCTTT
-,14,TRBJ1-1,-,TRBV19,CASSIVAASFGAFF,TGTGCCAGTAGTATAGTTGCTGCGAGTTTCGGAGCTTTCTTT
TRBD2,20,TRBJ2-3,-,TRBV11-2,CASSLEEGLAGAIRADTQYF,TGTGCCAGCAGCTTAGAGGAGGGGCTAGCGGGGGCCATCCGGGCAGATACGCAGTATTTT